The rows below give T cell receptor beta chains drawn from one sample of a study of blood T cell repertoires in COVID-19. Sequencing was performed with immunoSEQ multiplex PCR; in TCRdb, only in-frame clones are kept and a portion is missing. The sample consists of around 250,000 clones, approximately 84% of them appearing once. The material sequenced was PBMCs or T cells enriched from blood (not recorded which). The receptors come from a man in his forties or fifties who had recovered from COVID-19. The CDR3 runs from the conserved cysteine through the conserved F or W. The order of the fields is clone size, D gene, J gene, V gene, CDR3 DNA, CDR3 protein. A D gene is named only where the DNA matches it firmly. Expanded clones get a size class; other rows say once, few or many, or leave the size out.

clone size: -; D gene: -; J gene: TRBJ2-3; V gene: TRBV7-9; CDR3 DNA: TGTGCCAGCAGGGGCGGGACGGGCACAGATACGCAGTATTTT; CDR3 protein: CASRGGTGTDTQYF
clone size: -; D gene: -; J gene: TRBJ2-4; V gene: TRBV27; CDR3 DNA: TGTGCCAGCAGTTCCCTCGGGTCCGGGAAAAACATTCAGTACTTC; CDR3 protein: CASSSLGSGKNIQYF
clone size: -; D gene: -; J gene: TRBJ2-5; V gene: TRBV4-3; CDR3 DNA: TGCGCCAGCAGCCAGGGCGGGGCAACCTCCGAGACCCAGTACTTC; CDR3 protein: CASSQGGATSETQYF
clone size: -; D gene: -; J gene: TRBJ2-7; V gene: TRBV12-2; CDR3 DNA: TGTGCAAGTCGCTTAAGAGCGGACAGGGGTTCCTACGAGCAGTACTTC; CDR3 protein: CASRLRADRGSYEQYF
clone size: -; D gene: TRBD1; J gene: TRBJ1-2; V gene: TRBV27; CDR3 DNA: TGTGCCAGCAGTTTCTCCGGGACAGGTCCTAGTGGCTACACCTTC; CDR3 protein: CASSFSGTGPSGYTF
clone size: -; D gene: -; J gene: TRBJ2-3; V gene: TRBV7-3; CDR3 DNA: TGTGCCAGCAGCCCAGACAGCATCACAGATACGCAGTATTTT; CDR3 protein: CASSPDSITDTQYF
clone size: many; D gene: -; J gene: TRBJ1-4; V gene: TRBV5-6; CDR3 DNA: TGTGCCAGCAGCTTAAGCGTTGGGAGTGAAAAACTGTTTTTT; CDR3 protein: CASSLSVGSEKLFF
clone size: -; D gene: -; J gene: TRBJ2-1; V gene: TRBV6-2/TRBV6-3; CDR3 DNA: TGTGCCAGCAGTTACCCAGCGGATTACTACAATGAGCAGTTCTTC; CDR3 protein: CASSYPADYYNEQFF
clone size: -; D gene: TRBD1; J gene: TRBJ1-1; V gene: TRBV11-3; CDR3 DNA: TGTGCCAGCAGCCCCCGGGACAGGGGCATGAACACTGAAGCTTTCTTT; CDR3 protein: CASSPRDRGMNTEAFF
clone size: -; D gene: -; J gene: TRBJ2-4; V gene: TRBV5-1; CDR3 DNA: TGCGCCAGCAGCTTGGATGGGCGGCGGGACAGAAACATTCAGTACTTC; CDR3 protein: CASSLDGRRDRNIQYF
clone size: -; D gene: -; J gene: TRBJ1-2; V gene: TRBV5-6; CDR3 DNA: TGTGCCAGCACCCAAGGAGGCGGTCTTAACTATGGCTACACCTTC; CDR3 protein: CASTQGGGLNYGYTF
clone size: once; D gene: TRBD1; J gene: TRBJ1-4; V gene: TRBV2; CDR3 DNA: TGTGCCAGCAGTGCGGACAGGGGAACTAATGAAAAACTGTTTTTT; CDR3 protein: CASSADRGTNEKLFF
clone size: -; D gene: -; J gene: TRBJ1-4; V gene: TRBV28; CDR3 DNA: TGTGCCAGCAGTTTTACCGCGTGGGGAGGGAGAGTTGAAAAACTGTTTTTT; CDR3 protein: CASSFTAWGGRVEKLFF
clone size: -; D gene: TRBD2; J gene: TRBJ2-3; V gene: TRBV19; CDR3 DNA: TGTGCCAGTAGTACTGGACTAGCGGCCACAGATACGCAGTATTTT; CDR3 protein: CASSTGLAATDTQYF
clone size: -; D gene: -; J gene: TRBJ1-2; V gene: TRBV28; CDR3 DNA: TGTGCCAGCAGTTTATCGGGGGTTAACTATGGCTACACCTTC; CDR3 protein: CASSLSGVNYGYTF
clone size: -; D gene: TRBD1; J gene: TRBJ2-1; V gene: TRBV5-1; CDR3 DNA: TGCGCCAGCAGCTTGATAGGACAGGGGACAATTGAGCAGTTCTTC; CDR3 protein: CASSLIGQGTIEQFF